This T cell receptor (beta chain) was retrieved from a study of post-analysis software for immune sequencing data. Across the study: Courses of disease covered relapsing-remitting, secondary progressive and progressive-relapsing multiple sclerosis.

This clonotype has just a few counts. Its target is unknown. Unique molecular identifiers featured in each of the TCR beta cDNA libraries. About 500,000 cDNA molecules were obtained from 1 to 10 million T cells. TCRdb re-analysed the PCR reads in MiXCR, keeping a single row per CDR3 protein. The sample carries about 430,000 distinct CDR3 sequences, over 30% recorded once. The V gene lost 4 bases and the J gene lost 3 bases, with 7 bases spanning the gap. The CDR3 runs to 12 residues. General study findings and limits: Comparison of patients with controls showed roughly five TRBV segments more frequent in patients, TRBV5-6, TRBV5-1 and TRBV20-1 among them. When compared against controls, multiple sclerosis patients showed significantly lower normalized Chao1 diversity.

Sequenced sample: blood. V gene TRBV12-3 or TRBV12-4 combines with J gene TRBJ2-7; D remains unclear. The sequence was collected from a girl aged 2 to 9 with multiple sclerosis. The chain's CDR3 is CASSWRNYEQYF. CDR3 nucleotide sequence: TGTGCCAGCAGTTGGCGGAACTACGAGCAGTACTTC.